The entry below gives a single T cell receptor (beta chain) sequence along with its context. The sample belongs to a study of T cell responses to AZD1222 COVID-19 vaccine. Trimming shortened V by 2 bases and J by 0 bases, and 2 bases separated the two germline ends. Germline CDR1 and CDR2: SGHVS and FNYEAQ. The length of the CDR3 is 13 residues. The data were produced by immunoSEQ multiplex PCR, yet TCRdb's version contains in-frame clones alone and is incomplete. The sample includes some 110,000 clones, 75% to 90% of them seen just once. The sample was peripheral blood, taken 28 days after the second AZD1222 dose. This receptor was identified in an adult who received the AZD1222 COVID-19 vaccine. This rearrangement joins TRBV7-6 to TRBJ1-5; the D is unclear. The DNA of the CDR3 is TGTGCCAGCAGCTTACTTAGCAATCAGCCCCAGCATTTT. Translation: CASSLLSNQPQHF.